Included here is one T cell receptor (beta chain) sequence, with context. This record comes from a study of T cell changes during pregnancy in multiple sclerosis. This CDR3 spans 14 amino acids. V lost 2 bases and J lost 4, with 11 bases in between. CDR1 and CDR2 from the germline V gene are SGHVS and FQNEAQ. The method was immunoSEQ multiplex PCR; TCRdb's version includes in-frame clones alone and lacks a portion of them. The data contain 25,000 to 30,000 clones, approximately 89% of them seen just once; the ten biggest clones take up approximately 0.79%. This TCR was recovered from a female donor with multiple sclerosis, enrolled in a pregnancy study. V usage is TRBV7-8 and J usage is TRBJ1-1; D ambiguous. The source material was CD4+ T cells from peripheral blood mononuclear cells, sampled in the second trimester of pregnancy. The CDR3 reads CASSLSSSRTEAFF. The CDR3 nucleotides read TGTGCCAGCAGCTTAAGCTCAAGTCGCACTGAAGCTTTCTTT.